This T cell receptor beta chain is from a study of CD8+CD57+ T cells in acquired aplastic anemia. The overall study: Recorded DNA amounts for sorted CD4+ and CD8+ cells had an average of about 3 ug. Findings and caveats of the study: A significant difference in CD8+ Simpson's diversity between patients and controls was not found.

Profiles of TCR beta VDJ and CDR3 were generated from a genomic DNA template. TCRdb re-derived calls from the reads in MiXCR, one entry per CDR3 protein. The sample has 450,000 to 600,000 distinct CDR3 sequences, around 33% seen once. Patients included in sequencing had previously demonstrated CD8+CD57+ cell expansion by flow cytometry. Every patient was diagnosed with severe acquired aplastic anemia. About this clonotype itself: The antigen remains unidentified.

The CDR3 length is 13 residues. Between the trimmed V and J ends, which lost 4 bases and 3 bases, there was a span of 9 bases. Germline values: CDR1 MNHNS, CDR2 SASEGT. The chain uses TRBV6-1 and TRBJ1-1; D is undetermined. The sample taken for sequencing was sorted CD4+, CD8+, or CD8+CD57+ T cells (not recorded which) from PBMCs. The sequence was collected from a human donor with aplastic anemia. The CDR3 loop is CASSVNGDTEAFF. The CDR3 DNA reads TGTGCCAGCAGTGTGAATGGGGACACTGAAGCTTTCTTT.